The next 7 T cell receptor beta chains were all read from a single sample in a study of blood T cell repertoires in COVID-19. Sequenced by immunoSEQ multiplex PCR; TCRdb stores in-frame clones only, minus some. This table holds 150,000 to 200,000 clones, roughly 82% found once. The sample comprised peripheral blood. These receptors were obtained from a woman in her seventies with acute or convalescent COVID-19.

The CDR3 loop is CASSATENQPQHF. Here the CDR3 DNA reads TGTGCCAGCAGTGCAACAGAGAATCAGCCCCAGCATTTT. V is TRBV12-3 or TRBV12-4 and J is TRBJ1-5; unclear D gene. CDR3 length equals 13 residues. V lost 5 bases, J lost 4 bases, and 9 bases lay in between.

A word on this clone: Additional DNA sequences in this sample encode the identical CDR3. The CDR3 loop reads CASSGTGYEKLFF. The DNA of the CDR3 is TGTGCCAGCAGTGGGACGGGATATGAAAAACTGTTTTTT. The V and J genes are TRBV2 and TRBJ1-4, with no clear D. Germline values: CDR1 SNHLY, CDR2 FYNNEI. This CDR3 has 13 residues. Trimming left V 4 bases short and J 6 bases short, with 9 bases between.

J is TRBJ2-5 and V is TRBV2; 7 bases fit TRBD2. With V trimmed by 7 bases and J by 4 bases, 3 bases remained unmatched. Germline CDR1 reads SNHLY; CDR2 reads FYNNEI. CDR3 length: 12 residues. In nucleotides, the CDR3 is TGTGCCAGCAAGCGGGGTCCAGAGACCCAGTACTTC. Its protein product is CASKRGPETQYF.

This clone was seen a few times. The rearrangement uses TRBV6-2 or TRBV6-3 and TRBJ1-3; no reliable D call. The CDR3 has 16 amino acids. The germline V gene has CDR1 MNHEY and CDR2 SVGEGT. The germline V and J ends were trimmed by 5 bases and 0 bases, with 14 bases remaining between them. CDR3 residues: CASSRVGVSSGNTIYF. CDR3 DNA: TGTGCCAGCAGTCGGGTCGGCGTAAGCTCTGGAAACACCATATATTTT.

V and J are TRBV7-2 and TRBJ2-3; 12 positions agree with TRBD2. The CDR3 extends over 15 amino acids. The V segment lost 5 bases and the J segment 2 bases; nucleotides outside the gene matches: 2. CDR1 and CDR2 from the germline V gene are SGHTA and FQGNSA. The CDR3 is CASSASGRATDTQYF. DNA of the CDR3: TGTGCCAGCAGCGCTAGCGGGAGGGCCACAGATACGCAGTATTTT.

V is TRBV6-5 and J is TRBJ1-3; the D gene is possibly TRBD1 (6 bases). Germline assignment: CDR1 MNHEY and CDR2 SVGAGI. The V and J ends lost 7 bases and 1 base respectively, with 14 bases between them. This CDR3 comprises 15 residues. The CDR3 loop reads CASKPQGSSGNTIYF. For the CDR3, the DNA is TGTGCCAGCAAACCACAGGGAAGTTCTGGAAACACCATATATTTT.

The CDR3 is CATSRGWREGPYNEQFF. DNA for the CDR3: TGTGCCACCAGCAGAGGGTGGCGGGAGGGCCCCTACAATGAGCAGTTCTTC. The chain joins TRBV15 to TRBJ2-1; 9 nucleotides line up with TRBD2. The V gene end was trimmed by 1 base and the J gene end by 2 bases; junction bases not matched to a gene: 6. The CDR3 runs 17 residues. The germline CDR1 and CDR2 sequences are LNHNV and YYDKDF (reference sequence).